This T cell receptor (beta chain) was retrieved from a study of cytomegalovirus exposure and HLA in healthy donors. From germline, CDR1 is SGHRS and CDR2 YFSETQ. The CDR3 totals 14 residues. Trimming took 5 bases from V and 1 from J, leaving 10 bases between them. With regard to this clone: Other DNA sequences from this sample encode an identical CDR3 as well.

PCR used 60 Vbeta primers and 13 Jbeta primers. Produced via immunoSEQ multiplex PCR; TCRdb's table is partial and in-frame only. There are approximately 220,000 clones in the sample; about 81% occur only once, and approximately 6.5% lies in the top ten. The rearrangement links TRBV5-1 to TRBJ2-1, with TRBD2 as a possible D gene (6 bases). This sequence was found in a man aged 35 to 55 in good health and CMV-seropositive. The sequenced material came from PBMCs. CDR3 amino acids: CASSFGGSYNEQFF. In DNA form, the CDR3 reads TGCGCCAGCAGTTTTGGAGGGTCCTACAATGAGCAGTTCTTC.